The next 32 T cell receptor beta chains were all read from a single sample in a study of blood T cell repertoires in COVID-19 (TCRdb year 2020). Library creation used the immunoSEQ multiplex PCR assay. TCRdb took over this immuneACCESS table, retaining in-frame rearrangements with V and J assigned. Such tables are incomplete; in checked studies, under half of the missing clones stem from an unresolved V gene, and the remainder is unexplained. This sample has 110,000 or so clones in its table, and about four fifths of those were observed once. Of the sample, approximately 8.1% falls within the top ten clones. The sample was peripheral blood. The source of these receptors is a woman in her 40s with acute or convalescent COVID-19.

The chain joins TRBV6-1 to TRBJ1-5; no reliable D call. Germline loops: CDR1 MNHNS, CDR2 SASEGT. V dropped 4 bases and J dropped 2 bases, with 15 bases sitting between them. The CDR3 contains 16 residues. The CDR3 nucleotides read TGTGCCAGCAGTGTCACCAAAATACGGGGCAATCAGCCCCAGCATTTT. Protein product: CASSVTKIRGNQPQHF.

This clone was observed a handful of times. The DNA for the CDR3 is TGTGCCAGCAGCCCCTCGGACAGGAGCCGCAATCAGCCCCAGCATTTT. Translated, it gives CASSPSDRSRNQPQHF. This rearrangement joins TRBV3-1 (or the pseudogene TRBV3-2) to TRBJ1-5, with 7 bases identical to TRBD1. Trimming took 4 bases from V and 2 from J; bases not matched to a gene: 8. CDR1 and CDR2 from the germline V gene are LGHDT and YNNKEL (reference sequence). The CDR3 is made up of 16 amino acids.

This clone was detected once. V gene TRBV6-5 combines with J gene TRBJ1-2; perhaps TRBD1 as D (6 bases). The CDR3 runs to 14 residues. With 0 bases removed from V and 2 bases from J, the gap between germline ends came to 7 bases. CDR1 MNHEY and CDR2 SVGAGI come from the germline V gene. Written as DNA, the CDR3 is TGTGCCAGCAGTTACTCCCAGGGGAACTATGGCTACACCTTC. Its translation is CASSYSQGNYGYTF.

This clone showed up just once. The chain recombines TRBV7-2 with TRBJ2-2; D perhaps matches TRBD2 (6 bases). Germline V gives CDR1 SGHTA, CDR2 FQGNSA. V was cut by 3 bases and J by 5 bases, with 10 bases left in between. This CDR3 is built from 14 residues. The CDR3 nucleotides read TGTGCCAGCAGCTTGGCACGGGGGACCGGGGAGCTGTTTTTT. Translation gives CASSLARGTGELFF.

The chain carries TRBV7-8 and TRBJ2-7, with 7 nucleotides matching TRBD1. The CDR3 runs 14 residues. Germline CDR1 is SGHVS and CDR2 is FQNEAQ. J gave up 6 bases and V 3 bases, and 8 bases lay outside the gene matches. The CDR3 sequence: CASSLTGQPSEQYF. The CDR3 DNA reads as TGTGCCAGCAGCTTGACAGGGCAGCCCTCCGAGCAGTACTTC.

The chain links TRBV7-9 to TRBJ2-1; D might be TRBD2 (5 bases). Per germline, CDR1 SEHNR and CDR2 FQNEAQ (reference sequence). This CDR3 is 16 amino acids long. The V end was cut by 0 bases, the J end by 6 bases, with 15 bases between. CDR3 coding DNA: TGTGCCAGCAGCTTAGCGAGGGCGGTGTCATTCAATGAGCAGTTCTTC. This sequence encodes CASSLARAVSFNEQFF.

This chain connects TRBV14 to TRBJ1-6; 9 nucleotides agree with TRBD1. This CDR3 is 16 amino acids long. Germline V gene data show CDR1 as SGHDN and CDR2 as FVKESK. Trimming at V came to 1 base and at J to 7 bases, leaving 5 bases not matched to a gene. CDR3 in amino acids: CASSQVGQGWNSPLHF. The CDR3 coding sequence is TGTGCCAGCAGCCAAGTCGGACAGGGGTGGAATTCACCCCTCCACTTT.

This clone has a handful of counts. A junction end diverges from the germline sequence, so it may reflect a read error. In DNA form, the CDR3 reads TGTGCCAGTAGTATCGGGGGAAGTTCAACCCTCCACTTT. This sequence encodes CASSIGGSSTLHF. The V call is TRBV19, the J call TRBJ1-6; possibly TRBD1 for D (5 bases). CDR1 is LNHDA, CDR2 SQIVND, per germline (reference sequence). The CDR3 length is 13 residues.

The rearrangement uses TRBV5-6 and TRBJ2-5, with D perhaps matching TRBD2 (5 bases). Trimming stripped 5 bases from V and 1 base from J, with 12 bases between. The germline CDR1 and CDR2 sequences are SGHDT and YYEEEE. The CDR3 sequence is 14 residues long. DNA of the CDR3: TGTGCCAGCAGTTTTACGGGGTTCCAAGAGACCCAGTACTTC. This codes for CASSFTGFQETQYF.

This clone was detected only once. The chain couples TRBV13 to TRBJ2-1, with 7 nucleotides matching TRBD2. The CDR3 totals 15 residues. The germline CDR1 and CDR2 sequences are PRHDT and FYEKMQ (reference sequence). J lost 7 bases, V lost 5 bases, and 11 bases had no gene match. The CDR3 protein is CASSEARTRKNEQFF. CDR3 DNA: TGTGCCAGCAGCGAGGCCCGGACTAGAAAGAATGAGCAGTTCTTC.

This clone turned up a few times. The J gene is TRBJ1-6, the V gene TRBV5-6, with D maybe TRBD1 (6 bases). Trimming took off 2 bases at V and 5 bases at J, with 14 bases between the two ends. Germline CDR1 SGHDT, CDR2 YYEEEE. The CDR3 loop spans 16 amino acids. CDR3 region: CASSFVGQTNNSPLHF. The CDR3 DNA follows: TGTGCCAGCAGCTTCGTTGGACAGACAAATAATTCACCCCTCCACTTT.

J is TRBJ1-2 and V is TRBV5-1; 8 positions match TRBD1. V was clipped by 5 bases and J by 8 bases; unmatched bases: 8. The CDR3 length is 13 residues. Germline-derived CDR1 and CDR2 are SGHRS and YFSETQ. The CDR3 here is CASRTDREVGYTF. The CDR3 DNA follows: TGCGCCAGCAGGACGGACAGGGAAGTGGGCTACACCTTC.

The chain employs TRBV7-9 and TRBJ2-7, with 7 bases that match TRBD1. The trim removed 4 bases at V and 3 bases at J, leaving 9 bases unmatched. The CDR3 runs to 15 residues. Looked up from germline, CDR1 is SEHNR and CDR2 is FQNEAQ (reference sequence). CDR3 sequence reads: CASSSGTANRYEQYF. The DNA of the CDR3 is TGTGCCAGCAGCTCCGGGACAGCTAATCGCTACGAGCAGTACTTC. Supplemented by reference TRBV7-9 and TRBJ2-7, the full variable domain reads DTGVSQNPRHKITKRGQNVTFRCDPISEHNRLYWYRQTLGQGPEFLTYFQNEAQLEKSRLLSDRFSAERPKGSFSTLEIQRTEQGDSAMYLCASSSGTANRYEQYFGPGTRLTVT.

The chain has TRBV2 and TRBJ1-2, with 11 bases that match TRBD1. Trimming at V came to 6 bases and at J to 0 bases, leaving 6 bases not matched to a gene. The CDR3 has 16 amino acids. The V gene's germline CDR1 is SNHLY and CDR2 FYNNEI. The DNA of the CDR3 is TGTGCCAGCAGGCCGGGACAGGGGGGGGCTAACTATGGCTACACCTTC. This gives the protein CASRPGQGGANYGYTF.

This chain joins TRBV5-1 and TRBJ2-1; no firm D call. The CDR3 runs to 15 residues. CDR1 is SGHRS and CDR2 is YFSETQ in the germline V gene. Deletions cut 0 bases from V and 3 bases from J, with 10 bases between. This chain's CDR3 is CASSLARPYYNEQFF. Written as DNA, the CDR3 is TGCGCCAGCAGCTTGGCCAGGCCCTACTACAATGAGCAGTTCTTC.

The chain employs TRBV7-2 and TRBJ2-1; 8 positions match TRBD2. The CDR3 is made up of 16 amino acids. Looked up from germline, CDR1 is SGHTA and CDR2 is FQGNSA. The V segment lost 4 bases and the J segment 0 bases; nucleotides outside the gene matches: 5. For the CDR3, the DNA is TGTGCCAGCAGCTCACAGCGGGGGAGCTCCTACAATGAGCAGTTCTTC. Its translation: CASSSQRGSSYNEQFF.

The CDR3 DNA reads TGTGCCAGTAGTTCGGACAGGGTTGGGGCCAACGTCCTGACTTTC. Protein: CASSSDRVGANVLTF. The chain links TRBV19 to TRBJ2-6; 8 bases match TRBD1. Trimming at V came to 5 bases and at J to 3 bases, leaving 3 bases not matched to a gene. Germline CDR1 and CDR2: LNHDA and SQIVND (reference sequence). The CDR3 is 15 residues long. Full variable domain (rest looked up from reference TRBV19 and TRBJ2-6): DGGITQSPKYLFRKEGQNVTLSCEQNLNHDAMYWYRQDPGQGLRLIYYSQIVNDFQKGDIAEGYSVSREKKESFPLTVTSAQKNPTAFYLCASSSDRVGANVLTFGAGSRLTVL.

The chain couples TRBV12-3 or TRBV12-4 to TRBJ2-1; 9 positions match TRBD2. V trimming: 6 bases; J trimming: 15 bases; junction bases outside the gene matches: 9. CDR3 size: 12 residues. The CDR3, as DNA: TGTGCCAGCAGCGGCGGGGGGGTTAAAGCGTTCTTC. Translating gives CASSGGGVKAFF.

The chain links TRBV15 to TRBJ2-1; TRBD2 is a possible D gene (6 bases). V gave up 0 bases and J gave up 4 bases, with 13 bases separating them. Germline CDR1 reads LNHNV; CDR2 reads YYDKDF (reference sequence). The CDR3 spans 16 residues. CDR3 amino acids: CATSRERDSIYNEQFF. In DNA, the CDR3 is TGTGCCACCAGCAGAGAAAGGGACTCAATATACAATGAGCAGTTCTTC.

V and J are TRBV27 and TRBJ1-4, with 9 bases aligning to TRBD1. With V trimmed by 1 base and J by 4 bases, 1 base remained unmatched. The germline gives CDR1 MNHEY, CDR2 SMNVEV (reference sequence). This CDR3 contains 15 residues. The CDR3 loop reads CASSLLDRGNEKLFF. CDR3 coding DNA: TGTGCCAGCAGTTTATTGGACAGGGGTAATGAAAAACTGTTTTTT.

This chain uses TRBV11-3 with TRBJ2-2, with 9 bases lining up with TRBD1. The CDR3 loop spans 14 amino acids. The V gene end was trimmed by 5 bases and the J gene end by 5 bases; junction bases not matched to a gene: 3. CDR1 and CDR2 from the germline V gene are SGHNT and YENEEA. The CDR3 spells CASSVDRGTGELFF. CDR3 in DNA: TGTGCCAGCAGCGTGGACAGGGGAACCGGGGAGCTGTTTTTT.

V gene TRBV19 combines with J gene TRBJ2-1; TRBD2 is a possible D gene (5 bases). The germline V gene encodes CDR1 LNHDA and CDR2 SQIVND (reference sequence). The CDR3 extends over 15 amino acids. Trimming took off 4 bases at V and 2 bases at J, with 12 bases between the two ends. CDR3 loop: CASSRTGLTYNEQFF. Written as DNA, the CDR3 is TGTGCCAGTAGTAGAACCGGACTGACCTACAATGAGCAGTTCTTC.

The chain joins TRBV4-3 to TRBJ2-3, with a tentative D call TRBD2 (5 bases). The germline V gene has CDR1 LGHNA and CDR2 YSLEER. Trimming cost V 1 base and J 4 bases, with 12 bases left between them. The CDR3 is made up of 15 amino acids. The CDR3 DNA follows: TGCGCCAGCAGCCAAGTAGGACTGACGGCAGATACGCAGTATTTT. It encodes CASSQVGLTADTQYF.

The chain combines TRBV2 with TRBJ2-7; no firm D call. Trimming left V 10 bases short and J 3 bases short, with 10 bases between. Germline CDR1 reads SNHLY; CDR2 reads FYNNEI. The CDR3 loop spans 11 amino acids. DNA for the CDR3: TGTGCCACTTCTGCCTACTACGAGCAGTACTTC. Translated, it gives CATSAYYEQYF.

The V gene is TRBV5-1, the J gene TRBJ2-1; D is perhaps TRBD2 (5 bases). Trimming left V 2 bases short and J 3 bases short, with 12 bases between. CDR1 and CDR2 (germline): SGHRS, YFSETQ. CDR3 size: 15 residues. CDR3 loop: CASSFGVIDYNEQFF. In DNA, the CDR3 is TGCGCCAGCAGCTTCGGGGTGATAGACTACAATGAGCAGTTCTTC.

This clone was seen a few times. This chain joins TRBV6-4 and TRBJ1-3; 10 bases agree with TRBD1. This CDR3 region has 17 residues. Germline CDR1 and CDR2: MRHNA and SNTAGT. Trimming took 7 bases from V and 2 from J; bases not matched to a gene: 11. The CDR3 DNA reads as TGTGCCAGCAAGGAATCGACAGGGGGCCGACCTGGAAACACCATATATTTT. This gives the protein CASKESTGGRPGNTIYF.

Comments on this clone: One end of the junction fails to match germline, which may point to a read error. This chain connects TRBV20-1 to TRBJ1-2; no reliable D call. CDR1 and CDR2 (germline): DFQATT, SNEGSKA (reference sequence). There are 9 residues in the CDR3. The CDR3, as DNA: TGCAGTGCTAGTGTAGGCGGGAGCTTC. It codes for CSASVGGSF.

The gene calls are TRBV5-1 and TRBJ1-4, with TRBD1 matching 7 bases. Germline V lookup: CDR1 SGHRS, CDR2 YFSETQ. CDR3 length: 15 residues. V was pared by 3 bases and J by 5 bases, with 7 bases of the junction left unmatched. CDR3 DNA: TGCGCCAGCAGCTCCCTCGGGACAGAGAATGAAAAACTGTTTTTT. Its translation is CASSSLGTENEKLFF.

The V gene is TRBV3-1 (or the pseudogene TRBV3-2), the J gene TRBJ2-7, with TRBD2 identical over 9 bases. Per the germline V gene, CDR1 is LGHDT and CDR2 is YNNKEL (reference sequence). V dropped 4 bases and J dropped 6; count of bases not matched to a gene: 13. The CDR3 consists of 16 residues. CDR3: CASSPPQRGATAEQYF. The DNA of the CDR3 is TGTGCCAGCAGCCCCCCGCAGCGGGGGGCCACGGCCGAGCAGTACTTC.

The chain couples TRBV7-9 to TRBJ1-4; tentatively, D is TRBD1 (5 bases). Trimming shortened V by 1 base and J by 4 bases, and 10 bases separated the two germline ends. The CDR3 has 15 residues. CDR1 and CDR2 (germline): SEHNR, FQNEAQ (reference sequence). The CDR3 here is CASSLVGGINEKLFF. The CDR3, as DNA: TGTGCCAGCAGCTTAGTCGGGGGTATTAATGAAAAACTGTTTTTT.

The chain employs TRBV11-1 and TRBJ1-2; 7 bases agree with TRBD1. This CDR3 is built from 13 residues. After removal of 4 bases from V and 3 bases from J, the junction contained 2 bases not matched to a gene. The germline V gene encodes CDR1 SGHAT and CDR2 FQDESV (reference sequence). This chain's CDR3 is CASSSDRHYGYTF. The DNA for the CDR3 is TGTGCCAGCAGCTCGGACAGGCACTATGGCTACACCTTC.

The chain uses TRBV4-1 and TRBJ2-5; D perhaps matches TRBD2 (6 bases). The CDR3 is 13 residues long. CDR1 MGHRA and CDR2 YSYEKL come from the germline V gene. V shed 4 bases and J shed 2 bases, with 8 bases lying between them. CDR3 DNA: TGCGCCAGCAGCCGGGACTCACAAGAGACCCAGTACTTC. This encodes CASSRDSQETQYF.